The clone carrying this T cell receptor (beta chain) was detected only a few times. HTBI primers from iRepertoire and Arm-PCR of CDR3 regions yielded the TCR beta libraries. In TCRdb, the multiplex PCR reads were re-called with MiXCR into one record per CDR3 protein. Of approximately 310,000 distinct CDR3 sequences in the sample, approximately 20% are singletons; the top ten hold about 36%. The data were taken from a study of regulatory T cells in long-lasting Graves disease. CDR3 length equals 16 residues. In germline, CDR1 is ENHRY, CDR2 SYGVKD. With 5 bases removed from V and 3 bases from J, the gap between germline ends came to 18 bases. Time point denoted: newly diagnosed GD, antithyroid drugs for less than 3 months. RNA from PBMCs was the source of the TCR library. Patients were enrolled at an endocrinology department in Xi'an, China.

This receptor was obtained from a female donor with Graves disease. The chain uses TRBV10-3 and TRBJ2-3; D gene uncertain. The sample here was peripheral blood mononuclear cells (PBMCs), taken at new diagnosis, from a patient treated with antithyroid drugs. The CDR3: CAISSGATTITDTQYF. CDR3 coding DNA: TGTGCCATCAGTTCGGGCGCGACGACAATTACAGATACGCAGTATTTT.